This T cell receptor beta chain was captured in a study of PD-1 blockade in classical Hodgkin lymphoma. Study-level information: Nivolumab was administered to patients intravenously at 3 mg/kg every 2 weeks.

All patients experienced relapse after autologous stem cell transplantation, and brentuximab vedotin exposure was variable. Losses at the gene ends were 6 bases for V and 6 bases for J; bases not matched to a gene: 4. CDR3 length: 13 residues. Germline loops: CDR1 SGHTA, CDR2 FQGNSA. Some clones are missing from TCRdb's copy, which holds only in-frame ones; the method was immunoSEQ multiplex PCR. The table shows more than 30,000 clones, with 76% occurring only once. This clone was picked up one time. This sequence originates from a human donor with classical Hodgkin lymphoma. Sequences were derived from peripheral blood mononuclear cells (PBMCs), sampled before the second cycle of nivolumab. This rearrangement joins TRBV7-2 to TRBJ2-7; 11 nucleotides match TRBD2. The CDR3 coding sequence is TGTGCCAGCAGACGTAGCGGGGGGGCCGAGCAGTACTTC. Translation: CASRRSGGAEQYF.